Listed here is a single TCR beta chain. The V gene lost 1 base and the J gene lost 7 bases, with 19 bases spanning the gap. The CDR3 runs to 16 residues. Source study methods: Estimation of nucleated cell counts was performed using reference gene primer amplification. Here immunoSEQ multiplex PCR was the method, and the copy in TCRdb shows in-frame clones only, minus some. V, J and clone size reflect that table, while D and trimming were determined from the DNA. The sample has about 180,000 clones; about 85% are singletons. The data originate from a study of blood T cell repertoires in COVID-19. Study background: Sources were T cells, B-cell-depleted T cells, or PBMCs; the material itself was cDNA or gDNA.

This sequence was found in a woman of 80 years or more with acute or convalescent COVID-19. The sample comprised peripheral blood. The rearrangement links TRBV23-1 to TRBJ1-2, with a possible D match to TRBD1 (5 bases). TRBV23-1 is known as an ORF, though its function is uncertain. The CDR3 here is CASSQYSLPAGFGYTF. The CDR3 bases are TGCGCCAGCAGTCAATATTCCCTCCCGGCAGGGTTTGGCTACACCTTC.